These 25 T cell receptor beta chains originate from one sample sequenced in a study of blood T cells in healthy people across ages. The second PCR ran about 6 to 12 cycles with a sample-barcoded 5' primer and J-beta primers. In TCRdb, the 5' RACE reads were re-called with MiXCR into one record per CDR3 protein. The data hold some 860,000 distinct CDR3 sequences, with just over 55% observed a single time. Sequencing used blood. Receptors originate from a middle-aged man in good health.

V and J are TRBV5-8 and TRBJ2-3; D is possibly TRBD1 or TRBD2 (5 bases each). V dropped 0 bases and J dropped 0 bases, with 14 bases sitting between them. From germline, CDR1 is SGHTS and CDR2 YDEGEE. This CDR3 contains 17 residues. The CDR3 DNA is TGTGCCAGCAGCTTGGGTTTACCGGGACGGAGCACAGATACGCAGTATTTT. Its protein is CASSLGLPGRSTDTQYF.

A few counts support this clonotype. The CDR3 DNA sequence: TGTGCCAGCAGTGAAGGTTTTGGGACGAATTATGGCTACACCTTC. Protein sequence: CASSEGFGTNYGYTF. The chain is built from TRBV2 and TRBJ1-2; a possible D gene is TRBD1 (5 bases). The V gene's germline CDR1 is SNHLY and CDR2 FYNNEI. This CDR3 region has 15 residues. The germline V and J ends were trimmed by 1 base and 5 bases, with 14 bases remaining between them.

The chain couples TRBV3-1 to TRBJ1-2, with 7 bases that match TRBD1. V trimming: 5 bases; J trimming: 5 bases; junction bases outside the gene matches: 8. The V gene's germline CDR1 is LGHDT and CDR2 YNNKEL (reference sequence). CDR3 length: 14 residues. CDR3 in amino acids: CASSSTGKGYGYTF. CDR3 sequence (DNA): TGTGCCAGCAGCTCGACAGGGAAGGGGTATGGCTACACCTTC.

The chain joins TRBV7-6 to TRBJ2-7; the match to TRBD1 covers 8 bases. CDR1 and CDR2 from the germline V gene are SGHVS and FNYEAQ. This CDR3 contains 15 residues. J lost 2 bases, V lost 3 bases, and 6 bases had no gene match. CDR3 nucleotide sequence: TGTGCCAGCAGCTTGTCCCGGGACAGGACCTACGAGCAGTACTTC. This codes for CASSLSRDRTYEQYF.

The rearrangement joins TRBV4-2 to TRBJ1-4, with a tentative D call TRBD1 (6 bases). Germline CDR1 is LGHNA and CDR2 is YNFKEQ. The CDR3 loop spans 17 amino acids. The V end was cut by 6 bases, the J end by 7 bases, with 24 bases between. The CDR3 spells CASRPRDTATLSEKLFF. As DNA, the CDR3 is TGTGCCAGCAGGCCCCGGGACACAGCGACATTGAGTGAAAAACTGTTTTTT.

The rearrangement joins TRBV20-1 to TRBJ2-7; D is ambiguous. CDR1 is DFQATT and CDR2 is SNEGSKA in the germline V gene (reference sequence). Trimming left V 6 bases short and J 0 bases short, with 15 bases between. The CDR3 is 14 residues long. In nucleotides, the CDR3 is TGCAGTGCAAAAGGCCTTCGGAGCTCCTACGAGCAGTACTTC. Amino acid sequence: CSAKGLRSSYEQYF.

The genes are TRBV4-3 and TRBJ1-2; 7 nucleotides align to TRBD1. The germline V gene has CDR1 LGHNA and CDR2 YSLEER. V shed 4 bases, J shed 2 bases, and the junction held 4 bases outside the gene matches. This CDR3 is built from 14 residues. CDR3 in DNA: TGCGCCAGCAGCCGGGGGGGACAGAACTATGGCTACACCTTC. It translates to CASSRGGQNYGYTF.

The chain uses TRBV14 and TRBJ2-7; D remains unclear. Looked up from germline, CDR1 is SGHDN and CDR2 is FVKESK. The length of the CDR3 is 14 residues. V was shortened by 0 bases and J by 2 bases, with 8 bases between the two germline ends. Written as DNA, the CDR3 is TGTGCCAGCAGCCAAGAATTCTTTGCCTACGAGCAGTACTTC. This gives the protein CASSQEFFAYEQYF.

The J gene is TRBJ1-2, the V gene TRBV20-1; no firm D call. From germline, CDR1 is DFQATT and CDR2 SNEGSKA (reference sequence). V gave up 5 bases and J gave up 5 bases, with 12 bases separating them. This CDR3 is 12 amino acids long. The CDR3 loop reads CSARLLEYGYTF. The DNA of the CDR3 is TGCAGTGCTCGCCTCCTTGAGTATGGCTACACCTTC.

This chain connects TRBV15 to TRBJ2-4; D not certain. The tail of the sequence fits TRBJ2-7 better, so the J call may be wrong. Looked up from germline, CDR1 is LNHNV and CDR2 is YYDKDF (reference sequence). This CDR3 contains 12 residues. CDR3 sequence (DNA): TGTGCCACCAGGCAGGATCTTGGCGAGCAGTACTTC. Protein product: CATRQDLGEQYF.

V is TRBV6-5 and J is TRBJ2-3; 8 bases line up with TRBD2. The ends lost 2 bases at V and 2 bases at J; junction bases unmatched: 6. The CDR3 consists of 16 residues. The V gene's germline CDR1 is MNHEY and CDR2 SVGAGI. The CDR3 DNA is TGTGCCAGCAGTTACCGGCGGGGGGCCAACACAGATACGCAGTATTTT. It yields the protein CASSYRRGANTDTQYF.

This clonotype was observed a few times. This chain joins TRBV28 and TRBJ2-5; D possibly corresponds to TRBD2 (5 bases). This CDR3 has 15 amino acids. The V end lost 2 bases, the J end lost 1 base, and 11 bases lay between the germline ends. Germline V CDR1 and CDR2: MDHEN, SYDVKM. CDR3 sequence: CASSLNPGSQETQYF. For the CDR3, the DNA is TGTGCCAGCAGTTTAAATCCGGGATCCCAAGAGACCCAGTACTTC.

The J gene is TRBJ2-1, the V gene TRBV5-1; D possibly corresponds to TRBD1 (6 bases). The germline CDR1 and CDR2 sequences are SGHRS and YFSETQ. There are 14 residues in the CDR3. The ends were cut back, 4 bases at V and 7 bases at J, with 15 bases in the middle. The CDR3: CASSLSQGLNEQFF. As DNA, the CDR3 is TGCGCCAGCAGCCTATCACAGGGTCTTAATGAGCAGTTCTTC.

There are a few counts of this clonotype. The CDR3 is CASSLGERDGYTF. For the CDR3, the DNA is TGTGCCAGCAGTTTAGGGGAACGGGATGGCTACACCTTC. The chain uses TRBV12-3 or TRBV12-4 and TRBJ1-2; D call uncertain. With 1 base removed from V and 6 bases from J, the gap between germline ends came to 9 bases. This CDR3 region has 13 residues.

Here the CDR3 DNA reads TGTGCCAGCAGTTTAGGGGGGAGTGTGAAGACCCAGTACTTC. Translation: CASSLGGSVKTQYF. V is TRBV28 and J is TRBJ2-5, with D perhaps TRBD2 (6 bases). The CDR3 sequence is 14 residues long. The germline V gene has CDR1 MDHEN and CDR2 SYDVKM. V lost 2 bases to trimming and J lost 6 bases, with 13 bases between them. The full variable domain, its missing parts supplied by reference TRBV28 and TRBJ2-5, is DVKVTQSSRYLVKRTGEKVFLECVQDMDHENMFWYRQDPGLGLRLIYFSYDVKMKEKGDIPEGYSVSREKKERFSLILESASTNQTSMYLCASSLGGSVKTQYFGPGTRLLVL.

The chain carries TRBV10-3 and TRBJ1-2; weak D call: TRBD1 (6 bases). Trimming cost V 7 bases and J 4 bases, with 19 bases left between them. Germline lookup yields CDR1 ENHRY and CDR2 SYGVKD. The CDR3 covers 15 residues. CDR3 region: CAITQQGAPSYGYTF. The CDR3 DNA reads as TGTGCCATCACCCAACAGGGCGCTCCCTCCTATGGCTACACCTTC.

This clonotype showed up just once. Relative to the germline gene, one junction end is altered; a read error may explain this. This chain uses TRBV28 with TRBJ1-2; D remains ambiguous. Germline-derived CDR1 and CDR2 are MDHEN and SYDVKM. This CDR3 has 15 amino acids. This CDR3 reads CAGRPMTGFGYGYTF. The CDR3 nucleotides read TGTGCCGGCAGACCGATGACGGGGTTTGGCTATGGCTACACCTTC.

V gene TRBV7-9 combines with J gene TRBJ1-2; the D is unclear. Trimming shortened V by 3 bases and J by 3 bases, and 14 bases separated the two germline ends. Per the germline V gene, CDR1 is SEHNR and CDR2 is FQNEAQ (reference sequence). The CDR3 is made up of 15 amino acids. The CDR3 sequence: CASSFDLGTDYGYTF. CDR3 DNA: TGTGCCAGCAGCTTTGATCTGGGAACAGACTATGGCTACACCTTC.

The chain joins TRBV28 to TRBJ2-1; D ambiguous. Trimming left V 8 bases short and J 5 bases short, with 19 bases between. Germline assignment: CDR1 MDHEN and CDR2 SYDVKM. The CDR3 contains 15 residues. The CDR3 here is CASRTLRLQNNEQFF. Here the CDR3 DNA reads TGTGCCAGCCGAACCCTGCGGTTACAGAACAATGAGCAGTTCTTC.

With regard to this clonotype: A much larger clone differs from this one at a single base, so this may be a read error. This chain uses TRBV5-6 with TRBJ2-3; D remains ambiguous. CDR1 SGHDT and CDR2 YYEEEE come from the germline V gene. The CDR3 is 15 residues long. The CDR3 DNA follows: TGTGCCGGCAGCTTGGGCATCTTGCGTGCAGATACGCAGTATTTT. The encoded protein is CAGSLGILRADTQYF.

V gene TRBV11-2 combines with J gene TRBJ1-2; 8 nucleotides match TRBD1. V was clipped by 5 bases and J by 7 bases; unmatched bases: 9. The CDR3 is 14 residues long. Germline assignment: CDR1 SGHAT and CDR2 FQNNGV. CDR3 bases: TGTGCCAGCAGCCCGTACCAGGGGGCCGGTGGCTACACCTTC. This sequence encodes CASSPYQGAGGYTF.

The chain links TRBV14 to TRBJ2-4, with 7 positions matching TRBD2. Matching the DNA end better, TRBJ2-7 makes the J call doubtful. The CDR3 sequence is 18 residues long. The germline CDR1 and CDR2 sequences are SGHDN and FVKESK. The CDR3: CASSPGTGRGSFRYEQYF. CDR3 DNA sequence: TGTGCCAGCAGCCCGGGGACGGGGCGCGGGAGTTTTAGGTACGAGCAGTACTTC.

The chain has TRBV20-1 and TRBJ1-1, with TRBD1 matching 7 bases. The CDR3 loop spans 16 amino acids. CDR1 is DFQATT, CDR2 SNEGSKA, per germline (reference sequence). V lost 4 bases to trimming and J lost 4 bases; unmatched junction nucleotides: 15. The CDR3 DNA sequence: TGCAGTGCTATCCTGACAGGGAGGGCCCTCGGCACTGAAGCTTTCTTT. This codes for CSAILTGRALGTEAFF.

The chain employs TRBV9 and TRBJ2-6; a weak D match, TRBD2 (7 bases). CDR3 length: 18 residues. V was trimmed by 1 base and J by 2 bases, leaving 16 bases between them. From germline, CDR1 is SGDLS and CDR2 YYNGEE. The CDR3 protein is CASSVRGGGLPGANVLTF. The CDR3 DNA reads TGTGCCAGCAGCGTACGAGGGGGGGGACTTCCTGGGGCCAACGTCCTGACTTTC.

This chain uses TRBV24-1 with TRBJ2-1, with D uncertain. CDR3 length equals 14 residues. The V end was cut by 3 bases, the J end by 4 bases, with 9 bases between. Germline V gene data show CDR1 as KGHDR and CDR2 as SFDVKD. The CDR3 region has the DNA TGTGCCACCAGTGATCCTACAGCGTACAATGAGCAGTTCTTC. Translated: CATSDPTAYNEQFF.